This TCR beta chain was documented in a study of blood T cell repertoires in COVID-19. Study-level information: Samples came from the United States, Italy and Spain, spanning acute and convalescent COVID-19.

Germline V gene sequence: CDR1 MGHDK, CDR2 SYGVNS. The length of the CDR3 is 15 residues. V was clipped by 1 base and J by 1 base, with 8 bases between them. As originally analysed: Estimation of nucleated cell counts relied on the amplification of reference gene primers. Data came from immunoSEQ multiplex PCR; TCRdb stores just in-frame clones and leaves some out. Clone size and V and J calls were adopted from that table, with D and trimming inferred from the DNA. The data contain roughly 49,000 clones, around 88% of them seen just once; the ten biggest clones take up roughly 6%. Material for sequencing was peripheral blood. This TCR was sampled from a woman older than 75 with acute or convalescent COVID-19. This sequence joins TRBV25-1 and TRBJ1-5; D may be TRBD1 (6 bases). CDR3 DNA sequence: TGTGCCAGCAGTGAATCAAGGGGGAGCAATCAGCCCCAGCATTTT. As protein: CASSESRGSNQPQHF.